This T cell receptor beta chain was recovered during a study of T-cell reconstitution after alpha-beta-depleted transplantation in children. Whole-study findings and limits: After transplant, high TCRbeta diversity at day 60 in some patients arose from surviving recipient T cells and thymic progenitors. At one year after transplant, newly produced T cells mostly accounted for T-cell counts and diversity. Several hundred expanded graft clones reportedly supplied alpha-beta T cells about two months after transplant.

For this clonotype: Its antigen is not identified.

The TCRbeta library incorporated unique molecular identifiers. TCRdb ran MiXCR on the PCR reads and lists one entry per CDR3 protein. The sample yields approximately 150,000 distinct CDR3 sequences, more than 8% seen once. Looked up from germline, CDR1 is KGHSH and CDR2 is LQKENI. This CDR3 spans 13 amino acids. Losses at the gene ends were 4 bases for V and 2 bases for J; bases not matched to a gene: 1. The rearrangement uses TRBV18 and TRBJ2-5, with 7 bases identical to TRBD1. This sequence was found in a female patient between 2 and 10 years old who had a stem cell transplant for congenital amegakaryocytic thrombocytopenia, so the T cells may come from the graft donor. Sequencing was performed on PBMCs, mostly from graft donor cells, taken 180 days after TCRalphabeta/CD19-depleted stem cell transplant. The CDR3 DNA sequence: TGTGCCAGCTCACAGGGGGCTCAAGAGACCCAGTACTTC. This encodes CASSQGAQETQYF.